This note documents a single T cell receptor (beta chain) sequence. Its antigen is unknown. Base qualities are missing; no much larger clone stands one base away. The immunoSEQ Assay, a bias-controlled multiplex PCR, was used to amplify TCRbeta CDR3 regions from genomic DNA. On the authors' methods: The number of nucleated cells in each sample was estimated from the amplification of reference gene primers within the assay. To quantify the absolute abundance of each unique TCRbeta CDR3 rearrangement, sequence reads were collapsed and filtered. For each sample, productive Simpson clonality was calculated as the square root of Simpson's diversity index over productive rearrangements. TCRdb retrieved this table from immuneACCESS and kept in-frame rearrangements only. Not all clones are present; in checked studies, unresolved V genes account for under half, and no reason is known for the remainder. That table is the source of V, J and clone size, and D and trimming were worked out from the DNA. The sample profile shows about 220,000 clones; 82% of them were found once. The top ten hold approximately 3.6% of the sample.

Participants in the prospective study were enrolled through a virtual design, were aged about 18 to 89 years, and lived in about two dozen United States geographic areas. In the prospective study, cohorts were assigned on the basis of participant-reported clinical history obtained from a screening survey and a study questionnaire. For ImmuneRACE Cohort 3, a participant was defined as recovered based on two consecutive negative NP/OP PCR tests, clearance by a healthcare professional, or resolution of symptoms. In the prospective study, mobile phlebotomists collected whole blood, serum and a nasopharyngeal or oropharyngeal swab from each participant. Participants in the prospective study had the option to provide additional blood draws and questionnaires over an approximately 2-month period. Before DNA extraction, blood samples from the prospective study were shipped at room temperature or frozen.

The source of the sample is a study of blood T cell repertoires in COVID-19 (dated by TCRdb to the early 2020s). Some background on the complete study: The collaborator samples originated in the United States, Italy and Spain and spanned the acute and convalescent phases of COVID-19. The repertoires were released in a freely available public database intended as a resource for research on the immune response to SARS-CoV-2. The dataset comprised deeply sampled blood TCRbeta repertoires from subjects exposed to, actively infected with, or recovered from COVID-19. The sample metadata nearly always contained a de-identified subject ID, COVID-19 status, age in years and sex. The samples were drawn from the first 160 participants of the ongoing ImmuneRACE study and from about 1,200 subjects provided by 6 global collaborators. Where available, HLA class I and class II types were obtained from metadata supplied by the sample provider rather than from assay-based typing. The prospective study material was composed of cDNA or gDNA derived from T cells, B-cell-depleted T cells, or PBMCs. What the authors observed across the whole study: How much clinical and demographic metadata was included differed by source and by participant, and the metadata was provided uncurated.

Per the germline V gene, SGHTA is the CDR1 and FQGTGA is the CDR2. The germline V and J ends show losses of 5 bases and 4 bases respectively, and no gene match explains 11 bases of the junction. The CDR3 sequence holds 16 residues, the cysteine and phenylalanine included. Kept here is only the CDR3 DNA, which spans 48 bases and is read in frame from base 1. This sequence originates from a woman aged 55-70 years who had recovered from COVID-19. The chain is assembled from TRBV7-3 and TRBJ1-1; TRBD1 aligns with 9 central bases. Sample: PBMCs or T cells enriched from blood (not recorded which). The nucleotide sequence reads TGTGCCAGCAGCCCCTCCCAGACAGGGGGAAGCACTGAAGCTTTCTTT. This codes for CASSPSQTGGSTEAFF.